This T cell receptor (beta chain) was sequenced for a study of blood T cell repertoires in COVID-19. How the authors handled the data: For nucleated cells, counts were estimated from reference gene primer amplification. Assay: immunoSEQ multiplex PCR; the TCRdb copy retains only in-frame clones and omits some. V, J and clone size derive from that table, while D and trimming were established from the DNA sequence. The table shows 450,000 to 500,000 clones, with 70% to 90% occurring only once. V dropped 2 bases and J dropped 4 bases, with 10 bases sitting between them. The germline V gene has CDR1 SGHRS and CDR2 YFSETQ. The CDR3 contains 14 residues.

Specimen: peripheral blood. This receptor was obtained from a human donor in a cohort sampled during active COVID-19. The chain carries TRBV5-1 and TRBJ2-1; weak D call: TRBD2 (5 bases). The CDR3 DNA reads TGCGCCAGCAGCTTCGGGGAGCCTTACAATGAGCAGTTCTTC. As protein: CASSFGEPYNEQFF. Full variable domain (outside the CDR3, taken from reference TRBV5-1 and TRBJ2-1): KAGVTQTPRYLIKTRGQQVTLSCSPISGHRSVSWYQQTPGQGLQFLFEYFSETQRNKGNFPGRFSGRQFSNSRSEMNVSTLELGDSALYLCASSFGEPYNEQFFGPGTRLTVL.